The source of this T cell receptor (beta chain) is a study of blood T cell repertoires in COVID-19. Study-level background: Sources were T cells, B-cell-depleted T cells, or PBMCs; the material itself was cDNA or gDNA.

V lost 6 bases and J lost 5; bases outside the gene matches: 5. The CDR3 runs 13 residues. In the authors' workflow: Nucleated cell number was recorded as an estimate derived from reference gene primer amplification. Profiled with immunoSEQ multiplex PCR; TCRdb holds only in-frame clones, not every one. The V and J calls and clone size are taken from that table; D and trimming were inferred from the DNA. The sample has around 100,000 clones; about 89% are singletons. This clonotype originated in a man in his forties or fifties with active COVID-19. The chain combines TRBV12-3 or TRBV12-4 with TRBJ2-5; TRBD2 aligns across 8 bases. Source material: peripheral blood. The DNA for the CDR3 is TGTGCCAGCAGGAGGCGGGGGGTCGAGACCCAGTACTTC. This codes for CASRRRGVETQYF.